The text below deals with one T cell receptor (beta chain). Healthy HIV-negative adults with no recent acute infections or vaccinations were recruited as donors. This record comes from a study of shared clonotypes between healthy human individuals. Over several immunoSEQ plates, each subset's genomic DNA was distributed in even portions. Assay: immunoSEQ multiplex PCR; the TCRdb copy retains only in-frame clones and omits some. Of around 510,000 clones listed, around 77% are singletons. Trimming pared 1 base from V and 1 base from J, leaving 7 bases between. CDR1 is SGHVS, CDR2 FNYEAQ, per germline. This CDR3 is 14 amino acids long.

V and J are TRBV7-6 and TRBJ2-5; D uncertain. The clonotype comes from a woman between 40 and 55 years old in good health. Some clones in this sample may be carry-over from other donors' samples. Sequenced: PBMCs. The CDR3, as DNA: TGTGCCAGCAGCTTAGAGCCCAGCCAAGAGACCCAGTACTTC. It yields the protein CASSLEPSQETQYF.